These 14 T cell receptor beta chains originate from one sample sequenced in a study of shared clonotypes between healthy human individuals. Measured with immunoSEQ multiplex PCR; TCRdb has only the in-frame clones, and not every one. The sample holds 1,400,000 or so clones, less than 99% seen once. Sequencing input: naive CD4+ T cells sorted from blood. Described subset: CD45RA+ positively selected. These receptors originate from a man aged 30 to 45 in good health.

Turning to this clone: This same CDR3 is encoded by further DNA sequences in the sample. The chain has TRBV5-1 and TRBJ2-3, with D unclear. The germline gives CDR1 SGHRS, CDR2 YFSETQ. This CDR3 has 13 residues. V shed 0 bases and J shed 4 bases, with 6 bases lying between them. This chain's CDR3 is CASSLVSADTQYF. CDR3 sequence (DNA): TGCGCCAGCAGCTTGGTCTCCGCAGATACGCAGTATTTT.

The genes are TRBV29-1 and TRBJ2-2; TRBD2 aligns across 11 bases. The germline CDR1 and CDR2 sequences are SQVTM and ANQGSEA. Unmatched junction bases numbered 3, after V lost 6 bases and J lost 0 bases. The CDR3 sequence is 15 residues long. CDR3 protein: CSVKGLAANTGELFF. DNA of the CDR3: TGCAGCGTCAAGGGACTAGCGGCGAACACCGGGGAGCTGTTTTTT.

The V and J genes are TRBV9 and TRBJ2-7; the match to TRBD1 covers 8 bases. Germline V gene lookup returns CDR1 SGDLS and CDR2 YYNGEE. CDR3 size: 15 residues. Trimming took 0 bases from V and 3 from J; bases not matched to a gene: 5. The CDR3 loop is CASSVASGTGYEQYF. CDR3 DNA sequence: TGTGCCAGCAGCGTAGCCTCCGGGACAGGCTACGAGCAGTACTTC.

This chain links TRBV11-2 with TRBJ2-3, with D uncertain. Germline CDR1 SGHAT, CDR2 FQNNGV. V was shortened by 5 bases and J by 2 bases, with 11 bases between the two germline ends. The CDR3 loop spans 14 amino acids. The CDR3 region is CASSPEESTDTQYF. The CDR3 bases are TGTGCCAGCAGCCCCGAAGAGTCCACAGATACGCAGTATTTT.

The chain carries TRBV5-1 and TRBJ2-1; D is ambiguous. The CDR3 consists of 14 residues. Germline V gives CDR1 SGHRS, CDR2 YFSETQ. Trimming took 0 bases from V and 8 from J, leaving 12 bases between them. The CDR3 protein is CASSLGSPIDEQFF. CDR3 bases: TGCGCCAGCAGCTTGGGGTCCCCCATCGATGAGCAGTTCTTC.

The rearrangement uses TRBV5-1 and TRBJ2-2, with D perhaps TRBD1 (6 bases). Germline CDR1 reads SGHRS; CDR2 reads YFSETQ. V was cut by 1 base and J by 5 bases, with 12 bases left in between. This CDR3 is 15 amino acids long. This CDR3 is CASSLTQGRTGELFF. The CDR3 nucleotides are TGCGCCAGCAGCTTGACACAGGGAAGGACCGGGGAGCTGTTTTTT.

The V and J genes are TRBV10-3 and TRBJ1-1, with D uncertain. CDR1 ENHRY and CDR2 SYGVKD come from the germline V gene. CDR3 length: 14 amino acids. The ends were cut back, 4 bases at V and 3 bases at J, with 12 bases in the middle. The CDR3 sequence is CAISVLAPDTEAFF. The CDR3 bases are TGTGCCATCAGTGTTCTGGCGCCGGACACTGAAGCTTTCTTT.

For this clone: Different DNA sequences within this sample yield the same CDR3. V gene TRBV7-9 combines with J gene TRBJ2-7, with no clear D. Germline V gives CDR1 SEHNR, CDR2 FQNEAQ (reference sequence). CDR3 length equals 11 residues. The V and J ends lost 6 bases and 2 bases respectively, with 5 bases between them. CDR3 nucleotides: TGTGCCAGCAGTTCCACCTACGAGCAGTACTTC. It yields the protein CASSSTYEQYF. The variable domain in full, completed from reference TRBV7-9 and TRBJ2-7, reads DTGVSQNPRHKITKRGQNVTFRCDPISEHNRLYWYRQTLGQGPEFLTYFQNEAQLEKSRLLSDRFSAERPKGSFSTLEIQRTEQGDSAMYLCASSSTYEQYFGPGTRLTVT.

The chain couples TRBV10-3 to TRBJ2-3; D is undetermined. CDR1 is ENHRY, CDR2 SYGVKD, per germline. This CDR3 spans 16 amino acids. The V gene lost 4 bases and the J gene lost 2 bases, with 16 bases spanning the gap. The DNA for the CDR3 is TGTGCCATCAGTGTTCGTCGCGATCGGGCCACAGATACGCAGTATTTT. It encodes CAISVRRDRATDTQYF.

J is TRBJ2-1 and V is TRBV10-3; 7 positions match TRBD1. Per germline, CDR1 ENHRY and CDR2 SYGVKD. The CDR3 spans 16 residues. Germline trimming cut 6 bases from V and 0 bases from J; bases unmatched to any gene: 8. In nucleotides, the CDR3 is TGTGCCATCAGCTCACCGGACAGGCTCTCCTACAATGAGCAGTTCTTC. This gives the protein CAISSPDRLSYNEQFF.

The chain combines TRBV2 with TRBJ1-1; a weak D match, TRBD1 (6 bases). Trimming left V 6 bases short and J 5 bases short, with 13 bases between. Germline loops: CDR1 SNHLY, CDR2 FYNNEI. The length of the CDR3 is 13 residues. The CDR3 nucleotides are TGTGCCAGCAGCCGACAGGTTTCGACTGAAGCTTTCTTT. Protein product: CASSRQVSTEAFF.

The rearrangement uses TRBV27 and TRBJ2-1; TRBD2 matches 10 bases. V shed 6 bases, J shed 7 bases, and the junction held 9 bases outside the gene matches. Per the germline V gene, CDR1 is MNHEY and CDR2 is SMNVEV (reference sequence). The CDR3 length is 15 residues. The chain's CDR3 is CASRWSAGGGNEQFF. Written as DNA, the CDR3 is TGTGCCAGCAGGTGGTCAGCGGGAGGGGGGAATGAGCAGTTCTTC.

In DNA, the CDR3 is TGTGCCAGCAGCTCCGGAGGCCCTCGGACTATATCGGGGGAGCTGTTTTTT. Residues: CASSSGGPRTISGELFF. The chain uses TRBV5-4 and TRBJ2-2, with TRBD2 as a possible D gene (6 bases). V lost 3 bases, J lost 8 bases, and 23 bases lay in between. Germline V gene sequence: CDR1 SGHNT, CDR2 YYREEE (reference sequence). This CDR3 is built from 17 residues.

In its sample, this clone was seen once. The CDR3 sequence is CASSLLMAGDYEQYF. CDR3 DNA sequence: TGCGCCAGCAGCCTCCTGATGGCAGGGGACTACGAGCAGTACTTC. The chain combines TRBV4-1 with TRBJ2-7, with D possibly TRBD1 on 6 matching bases. CDR3 size: 15 residues. The V gene lost 4 bases and the J gene lost 3 bases, with 16 bases spanning the gap. Germline V gives CDR1 MGHRA, CDR2 YSYEKL.